This TCR beta chain came from a study of shared clonotypes between healthy human individuals. Notes on the study in general: The low donor count limited represented genetic and exposure-history diversity.

As regards this clone: Antigen specificity is unknown.

J gave up 3 bases and V 6 bases, and 13 bases lay outside the gene matches. Germline CDR1 MDHEN, CDR2 SYDVKM. The CDR3 is 16 amino acids. The repertoire was sequenced with immunoSEQ multiplex PCR; TCRdb's copy has only in-frame clones and lacks some. The sample includes millions of clones, over 85% seen only once; the top ten take over 0.12%. The sequenced material came from naive CD4+ T cells sorted from blood. The sample's subset: CD45RA+ positively selected. The rearrangement uses TRBV28 and TRBJ1-1, with 7 bases lining up with TRBD1. This receptor was identified in a man between 18 and 29 years old in good health. The CDR3 DNA sequence: TGTGCCAGCAGCTTTGACAGGGCCCCAGGGGACACTGAAGCTTTCTTT. This translates into CASSFDRAPGDTEAFF.